This TCR beta chain comes out of a study of T cells in Graves' hyperthyroidism and ophthalmopathy. The CDR3 regions of TCR beta were amplified from RNA transcripts. First-round RT-PCR of the TCR CDR3 relied on the HTBI primer set. In TCRdb, the multiplex PCR reads were re-called with MiXCR into one record per CDR3 protein. The sample contains some 400,000 distinct CDR3 sequences, approximately 14% of which appear only once. Trimming shortened V by 4 bases and J by 6 bases, and 13 bases separated the two germline ends. The CDR3 totals 13 residues. Germline V lookup: CDR1 SGHRS, CDR2 YFSETQ. In its sample, this clonotype was seen many times.

The receptor was derived from a woman aged 60-70 years with Graves' hyperthyroidism. The sample comprised blood. This rearrangement joins TRBV5-1 to TRBJ1-2; D not resolved. CDR3 in DNA: TGCGCCAGCAGCGCCGGGCCCCCAGATGGCTACACCTTC. This encodes CASSAGPPDGYTF.